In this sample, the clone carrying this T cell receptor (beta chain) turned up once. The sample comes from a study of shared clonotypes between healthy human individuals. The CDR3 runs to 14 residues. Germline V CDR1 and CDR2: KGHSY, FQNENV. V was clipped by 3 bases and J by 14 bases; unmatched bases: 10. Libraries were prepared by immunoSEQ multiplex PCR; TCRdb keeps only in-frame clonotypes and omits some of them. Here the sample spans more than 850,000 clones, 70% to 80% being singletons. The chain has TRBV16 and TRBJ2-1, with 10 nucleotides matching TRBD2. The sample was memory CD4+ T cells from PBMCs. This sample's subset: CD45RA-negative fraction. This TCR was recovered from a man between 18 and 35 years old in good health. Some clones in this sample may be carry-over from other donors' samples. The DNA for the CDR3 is TGTGCCAGCAGCCACGAAGCGGGAGGGCTAGGGGAGTTCTTC. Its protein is CASSHEAGGLGEFF.